Below are 19 T cell receptor beta chains sequenced from a single sample in a study of blood T cell repertoires in COVID-19. Produced via immunoSEQ multiplex PCR; TCRdb's table is partial and in-frame only. This repertoire shows 180,000 or so clones, roughly nine tenths found once; its top ten account for less than 3%. The sequenced material came from peripheral blood. The receptor source for this set is a woman in her twenties or thirties with active or convalescent COVID-19.

This chain links TRBV18 with TRBJ1-5; D is perhaps TRBD1 (5 bases). In germline, CDR1 is KGHSH, CDR2 LQKENI. The V and J ends lost 5 bases and 4 bases respectively, with 15 bases between them. The CDR3 loop spans 15 amino acids. This chain's CDR3 is CASSSDIAINQPQHF. CDR3 nucleotides: TGTGCCAGCTCATCGGACATCGCCATTAATCAGCCCCAGCATTTT.

This clone has more than one count but fewer than ten. The CDR3 DNA reads as TGTGCCAGCAGCCCTCACCCGGGACAGGGGGCCTCATCACCCCTCCACTTT. Translation: CASSPHPGQGASSPLHF. This chain uses TRBV3-1 (or the pseudogene TRBV3-2) with TRBJ1-6; 12 bases line up with TRBD1. Germline loops: CDR1 LGHDT, CDR2 YNNKEL (reference sequence). V lost 4 bases and J lost 10; bases outside the gene matches: 11. This CDR3 contains 17 residues.

The V gene is TRBV15, the J gene TRBJ1-2; perhaps TRBD1 as D (6 bases). Per the germline V gene, CDR1 is LNHNV and CDR2 is YYDKDF (reference sequence). The CDR3 runs to 12 residues. The V end lost 5 bases, the J end lost 13 bases, and 17 bases lay between the germline ends. The CDR3, as DNA: TGTGCCACCAGCCCCGGGACACACTTATCCACCTTC. Residues: CATSPGTHLSTF.

The chain links TRBV12-3 or TRBV12-4 to TRBJ1-5; D not certain. V lost 1 base, J lost 11 bases, and 6 bases lay in between. The CDR3 consists of 11 residues. Written as DNA, the CDR3 is TGTGCCAGCAGTTTAGGGGAGGCCCAGCATTTT. The encoded protein is CASSLGEAQHF.

V gene TRBV2 combines with J gene TRBJ1-5; 10 bases agree with TRBD1. This CDR3 is built from 15 residues. Germline V lookup: CDR1 SNHLY, CDR2 FYNNEI. Trimming removed 4 bases from V and 3 bases from J; junction bases left unmatched: 3. The CDR3: CASSAGTGVNQPQHF. The CDR3 bases are TGTGCCAGCAGTGCGGGGACAGGGGTCAATCAGCCCCAGCATTTT.

This sequence joins TRBV15 and TRBJ2-3; 9 nucleotides agree with TRBD2. The CDR3 extends over 16 amino acids. The J segment lost 0 bases and the V segment lost 4 bases, leaving 5 bases of the junction unmatched. Germline lookup yields CDR1 LNHNV and CDR2 YYDKDF (reference sequence). This chain's CDR3 is CATSTRLAASTDTQYF. As DNA, the CDR3 is TGTGCCACCAGCACTAGACTAGCGGCTAGCACAGATACGCAGTATTTT.

This chain links TRBV19 with TRBJ2-2; maybe TRBD2 (6 bases). V lost 3 bases and J lost 4, with 21 bases in between. Germline CDR1 reads LNHDA; CDR2 reads SQIVND (reference sequence). The CDR3 runs 18 residues. The CDR3 DNA reads as TGTGCCAGTAGTATTATTTTTCGCGGGAAGGTCGGCACCGGGGAGCTGTTTTTT. Translation gives CASSIIFRGKVGTGELFF.

The J gene is TRBJ1-2, the V gene TRBV28, with 7 positions matching TRBD1. J lost 4 bases, V lost 4 bases, and 6 bases had no gene match. The CDR3 is 14 residues long. CDR1 and CDR2 from the germline V gene are MDHEN and SYDVKM. The CDR3 loop reads CASSWGTESYGYTF. In nucleotides, the CDR3 is TGTGCCAGCAGTTGGGGGACAGAGAGCTATGGCTACACCTTC.

The V call is TRBV5-1, the J call TRBJ1-2; D might be TRBD1 (6 bases). Germline CDR1 is SGHRS and CDR2 is YFSETQ. The CDR3 is 15 residues long. V lost 0 bases and J 8 bases, leaving 17 bases between the germline ends. The CDR3 loop reads CASSLAGTGTDGYTF. CDR3 sequence (DNA): TGCGCCAGCAGCTTGGCCGGTACAGGGACGGACGGCTACACCTTC. Combining the CDR3 with reference TRBV5-1 and TRBJ1-2 gives the whole variable domain KAGVTQTPRYLIKTRGQQVTLSCSPISGHRSVSWYQQTPGQGLQFLFEYFSETQRNKGNFPGRFSGRQFSNSRSEMNVSTLELGDSALYLCASSLAGTGTDGYTFGSGTRLTVV.

The V and J genes are TRBV10-2 and TRBJ1-5, with TRBD1 identical over 8 bases. V was pared by 0 bases and J by 6 bases, with 7 bases of the junction left unmatched. Germline CDR1 reads WSHSY; CDR2 reads SAAADI. The CDR3 spans 16 residues. The CDR3 DNA is TGCGCCAGCAGTGAGTCGGCCGCAGGGGGCCTTCAGCCCCAGCATTTT. Translating it yields CASSESAAGGLQPQHF.

This chain connects TRBV7-9 to TRBJ1-4; TRBD1 agrees at 8 bases. Looked up from germline, CDR1 is SEHNR and CDR2 is FQNEAQ (reference sequence). CDR3 length equals 15 residues. Trimming took 5 bases from V and 8 from J; bases not matched to a gene: 10. CDR3 sequence: CASSRGGGQVEKLFF. CDR3 sequence (DNA): TGTGCCAGCAGCCGCGGAGGGGGACAGGTGGAAAAACTGTTTTTT. Complete variable domain (other parts from reference TRBV7-9 and TRBJ1-4): DTGVSQNPRHKITKRGQNVTFRCDPISEHNRLYWYRQTLGQGPEFLTYFQNEAQLEKSRLLSDRFSAERPKGSFSTLEIQRTEQGDSAMYLCASSRGGGQVEKLFFGSGTQLSVL.

The J gene is TRBJ1-5, the V gene TRBV19, with TRBD1 identical over 7 bases. The CDR3 length is 14 residues. Germline V gene sequence: CDR1 LNHDA, CDR2 SQIVND (reference sequence). Germline trimming cut 8 bases from V and 3 bases from J; bases unmatched to any gene: 7. CDR3 region: CASSPGQHNQPQHF. The CDR3 DNA is TGTGCCAGTTCACCGGGACAGCACAATCAGCCCCAGCATTTT.

This rearrangement joins TRBV24-1 to TRBJ2-1; 7 bases are a match to TRBD1. V gave up 10 bases and J gave up 6 bases; unmatched junction bases: 8. Germline V lookup: CDR1 KGHDR, CDR2 SFDVKD. This CDR3 spans 13 amino acids. This chain's CDR3 is CATSKGASNEQFF. The CDR3 nucleotides read TGTGCCACGAGTAAGGGGGCTAGCAATGAGCAGTTCTTC.

This clone was found a few times. The genes are TRBV7-9 and TRBJ1-4; 9 bases match TRBD1. This CDR3 has 18 amino acids. After removal of 4 bases from V and 7 bases from J, the junction contained 16 bases not matched to a gene. CDR1 is SEHNR, CDR2 FQNEAQ, per germline (reference sequence). CDR3 loop: CASSSRDRETSRAEKLFF. The CDR3 DNA reads as TGTGCCAGCAGCTCCCGGGACAGGGAGACATCCCGGGCTGAAAAACTGTTTTTT.

This chain uses TRBV3-1 (or the pseudogene TRBV3-2) with TRBJ1-4; TRBD1 matches at 10 bases. V shed 5 bases, J shed 6 bases, and the junction held 3 bases outside the gene matches. The CDR3 is made up of 14 amino acids. Germline V gives CDR1 LGHDT, CDR2 YNNKEL (reference sequence). CDR3: CASSTGTGDEKLFF. In nucleotides, the CDR3 is TGTGCCAGCAGCACCGGGACAGGGGATGAAAAACTGTTTTTT.

The gene calls are TRBV4-1 and TRBJ2-7; the D is unclear. The CDR3 spans 15 residues. Deletions cut 1 base from V and 2 bases from J, with 12 bases between. The germline V gene has CDR1 MGHRA and CDR2 YSYEKL. In nucleotides, the CDR3 is TGCGCCAGCAGCCAAGTTGGGCCAGCCCCCTACGAGCAGTACTTC. The encoded protein is CASSQVGPAPYEQYF.

This chain uses TRBV2 with TRBJ1-2; possibly TRBD1 for D (5 bases). The ends were cut back, 7 bases at V and 2 bases at J, with 17 bases in the middle. The CDR3 has 15 amino acids. The V gene's germline CDR1 is SNHLY and CDR2 FYNNEI. The CDR3 region has the DNA TGTGCCAGCACCGAAGGGCAGGGAGGCAACTATGGCTACACCTTC. Its protein product is CASTEGQGGNYGYTF. Looking up the rest from reference TRBV2 and TRBJ1-2 gives the full variable domain: EPEVTQTPSHQVTQMGQEVILRCVPISNHLYFYWYRQILGQKVEFLVSFYNNEISEKSEIFDDQFSVERPDGSNFTLKIRSTKLEDSAMYFCASTEGQGGNYGYTFGSGTRLTVV.

The chain joins TRBV19 to TRBJ1-1, with TRBD1 as a possible D gene (5 bases). Deletions cut 6 bases from V and 2 bases from J, with 10 bases between. Germline loops: CDR1 LNHDA, CDR2 SQIVND (reference sequence). The CDR3 contains 13 residues. Here the CDR3 reads CASSTDSNTEAFF. CDR3 coding DNA: TGTGCCAGTAGCACAGACAGCAACACTGAAGCTTTCTTT.

V is TRBV28 and J is TRBJ2-1; 7 nucleotides align to TRBD1. The germline V gene has CDR1 MDHEN and CDR2 SYDVKM. The CDR3 totals 14 residues. J was trimmed by 3 bases and V by 3 bases; bases with no gene match: 2. The CDR3 reads CASSFSGGYNEQFF. CDR3 nucleotides: TGTGCCAGCAGTTTCTCAGGGGGCTACAATGAGCAGTTCTTC.